A single T cell receptor beta chain is shown here with its context. Produced via immunoSEQ multiplex PCR; TCRdb's table is partial and in-frame only. The sample has around 250,000 clones, approximately 89% seen once; the top ten hold roughly a tenth. CDR1 is SEHNR and CDR2 is FQNEAQ in the germline V gene (reference sequence). With 0 bases removed from V and 0 bases from J, the gap between germline ends came to 6 bases. The CDR3 runs 14 residues. These data come from a study of blood T cell repertoires in COVID-19. The chain joins TRBV7-9 to TRBJ2-7; D is undetermined. The TCR originated in a woman in her 70s with COVID-19, enrolled during active disease. The sequencing sample was made of peripheral blood. Here the CDR3 DNA reads TGTGCCAGCAGCTTAGCGCCGGGCTCCTACGAGCAGTACTTC. Its translation: CASSLAPGSYEQYF.